The sequence of this TCR beta chain was determined in a study of Graves' ophthalmopathy and Graves' hyperthyroidism. RNA transcripts were the template, and TCR beta CDR3 regions were amplified from them. HTBI primers primed a first-round RT-PCR, and a second-round multiplex PCR followed. MiXCR, applied by TCRdb to the multiplex PCR reads, yields one record per CDR3 protein. Altogether 300,000 to 450,000 distinct CDR3 sequences are present, 15% to 20% being singletons, with the ten largest covering roughly 2.3%. This clonotype showed up many times. The CDR3 extends over 15 amino acids. Germline CDR1 is KGHSH and CDR2 is LQKENI. Trimming took 3 bases from V and 4 from J; bases not matched to a gene: 7. Included hyperthyroidism patients were aged 18 to 65 and newly diagnosed (under 2 months' duration). The PBMC fraction was derived from 9.5 to 10 ml of fresh peripheral blood.

Specimen: peripheral blood. This sequence was found in an adult woman with stable Graves' hyperthyroidism. The gene calls are TRBV18 and TRBJ2-7; TRBD1 agrees at 9 bases. Here the CDR3 reads CASSPGTGPTYEQYF. CDR3 coding DNA: TGTGCCAGCTCACCTGGGACAGGGCCCACTTACGAGCAGTACTTC. Filled out from reference TRBV18 and TRBJ2-7, the complete variable domain reads NAGVMQNPRHLVRRRGQEARLRCSPMKGHSHVYWYRQLPEEGLKFMVYLQKENIIDESGMPKERFSAEFPKEGPSILRIQQVVRGDSAAYFCASSPGTGPTYEQYFGPGTRLTVT.